This TCR beta chain comes out of a study of cytomegalovirus exposure and HLA in healthy donors. The study's findings and limits: V- and J-gene trimming in TCR beta was tied to a missense DCLRE1C variant by an analysis performed later. Available immune exposure information covered CMV serostatus only.

In the PCR, 60 Vbeta and 13 Jbeta primers were used. Original processing methods: Among the unique TCR beta chains that a later analysis counted, about 85 million in all, 9.5 million to 12 million were shared. Sequencing was performed with immunoSEQ multiplex PCR; in TCRdb, only in-frame clones are kept and a portion is missing. The V and J calls and clone size come from that table; D and trimming were worked out from the DNA. The sample table includes about 46,000 clones. The donors comprised healthy bone marrow donors. CDR3 size: 13 residues. CDR1 SGHRS and CDR2 YFSETQ come from the germline V gene. Trimming shortened V by 2 bases and J by 6 bases, and 11 bases separated the two germline ends. With regard to this clone: Its specificity is unknown.

This chain joins TRBV5-1 and TRBJ1-1; D gene uncertain. The specimen was PBMCs. The receptor was isolated from a woman in her thirties or forties in good health and CMV-seronegative. CDR3 DNA: TGCGCCAGCAGCTTTCTCGGGGTGGCTGAAGCTTTCTTT. This codes for CASSFLGVAEAFF.